The clone carrying this TCR beta chain came up once. This entry comes from a study of technical replicates of blood from a handful of donors. Assay: immunoSEQ multiplex PCR; the TCRdb copy retains only in-frame clones and omits some. The sample shows about 83,000 clones, about 94% of them seen only once. The germline V gene encodes CDR1 KGHSH and CDR2 LQKENI. V lost 2 bases to trimming and J lost 0 bases; unmatched junction nucleotides: 6. This CDR3 comprises 16 residues. Sequencing was done on a sample of T cells isolated from PBMCs. The receptor's source is a human donor in good health. The chain joins TRBV18 to TRBJ2-7; 8 nucleotides align to TRBD1. Here the CDR3 reads CASSPLEGTGSYEQYF. CDR3 bases: TGTGCCAGCTCACCATTAGAGGGGACAGGCTCCTACGAGCAGTACTTC.